Here is one T cell receptor beta chain with its context. This entry comes from a study of OX40 agonist ivuxolimab in advanced cancers. This CDR3 spans 15 amino acids. CDR1 is MNHEY and CDR2 is SMNVEV in the germline V gene (reference sequence). Unmatched junction bases numbered 2, after V lost 2 bases and J lost 2 bases. Some clones are missing from TCRdb's copy, which holds only in-frame ones; the method was immunoSEQ multiplex PCR. The sample shows 75,000 to 95,000 clones, more than 75% of them seen only once. Sequencing was performed on CD4+ or CD8+ T cells sorted from blood, taken in a trial of the OX40 agonist ivuxolimab. The TCR was taken from an adult with an advanced solid tumor such as melanoma, head and neck, liver or kidney cancer. The chain is built from TRBV27 and TRBJ2-2; 7 nucleotides agree with TRBD2. CDR3 sequence (DNA): TGTGCCAGCAGTTTAAGCGGGACCAACACCGGGGAGCTGTTTTTT. Translating gives CASSLSGTNTGELFF.